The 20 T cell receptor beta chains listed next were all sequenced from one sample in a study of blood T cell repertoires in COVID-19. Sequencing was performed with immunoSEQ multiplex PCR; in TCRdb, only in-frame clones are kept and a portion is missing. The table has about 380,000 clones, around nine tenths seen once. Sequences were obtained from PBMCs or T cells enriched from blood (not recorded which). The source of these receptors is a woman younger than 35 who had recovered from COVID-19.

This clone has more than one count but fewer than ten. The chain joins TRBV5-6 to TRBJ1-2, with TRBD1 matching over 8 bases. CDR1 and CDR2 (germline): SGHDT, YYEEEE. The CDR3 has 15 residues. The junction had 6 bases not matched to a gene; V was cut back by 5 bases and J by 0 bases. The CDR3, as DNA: TGTGCCAGCAGGTTGAGGACAGGGCCTAACTATGGCTACACCTTC. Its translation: CASRLRTGPNYGYTF.

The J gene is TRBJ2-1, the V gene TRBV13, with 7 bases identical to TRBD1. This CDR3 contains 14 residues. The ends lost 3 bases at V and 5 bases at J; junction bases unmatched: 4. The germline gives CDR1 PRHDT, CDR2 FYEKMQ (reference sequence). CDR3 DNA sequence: TGTGCCAGCAGCTTCGCTACAGGGGACAATGAGCAGTTCTTC. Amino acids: CASSFATGDNEQFF.

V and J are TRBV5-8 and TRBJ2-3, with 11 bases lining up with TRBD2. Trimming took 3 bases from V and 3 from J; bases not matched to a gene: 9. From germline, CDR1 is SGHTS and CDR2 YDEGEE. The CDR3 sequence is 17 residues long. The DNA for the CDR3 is TGTGCCAGCAGCTCCCCAGGGCGACTAGCGGGGACAGATACGCAGTATTTT. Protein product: CASSSPGRLAGTDTQYF.

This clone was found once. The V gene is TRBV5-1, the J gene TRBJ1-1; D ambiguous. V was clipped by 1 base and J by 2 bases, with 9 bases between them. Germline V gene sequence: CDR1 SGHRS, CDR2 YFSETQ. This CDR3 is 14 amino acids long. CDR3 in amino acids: CASSLKILNTEAFF. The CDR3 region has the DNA TGCGCCAGCAGCTTGAAAATACTTAACACTGAAGCTTTCTTT.

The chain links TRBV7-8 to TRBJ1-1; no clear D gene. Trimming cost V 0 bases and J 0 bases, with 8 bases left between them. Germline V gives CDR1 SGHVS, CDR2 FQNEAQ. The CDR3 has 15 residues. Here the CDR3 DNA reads TGTGCCAGCAGCTTAGCCGAGGTGCTGAACACTGAAGCTTTCTTT. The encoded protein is CASSLAEVLNTEAFF.

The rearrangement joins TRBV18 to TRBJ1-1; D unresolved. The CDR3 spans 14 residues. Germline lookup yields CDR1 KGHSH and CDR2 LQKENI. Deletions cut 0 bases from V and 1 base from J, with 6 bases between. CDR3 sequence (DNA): TGTGCCAGCTCACCACCCCCGGGGAACACTGAAGCTTTCTTT. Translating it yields CASSPPPGNTEAFF.

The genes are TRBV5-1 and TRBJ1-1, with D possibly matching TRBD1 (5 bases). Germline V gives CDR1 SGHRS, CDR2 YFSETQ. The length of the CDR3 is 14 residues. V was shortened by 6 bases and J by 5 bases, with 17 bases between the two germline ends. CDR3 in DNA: TGCGCCAGCACCCTTGGTAGGGGTGGGACTGAAGCTTTCTTT. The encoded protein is CASTLGRGGTEAFF.

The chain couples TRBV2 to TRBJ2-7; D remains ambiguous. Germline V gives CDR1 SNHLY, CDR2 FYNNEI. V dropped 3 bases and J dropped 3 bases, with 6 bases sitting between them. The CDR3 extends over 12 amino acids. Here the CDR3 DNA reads TGTGCCAGCAGTGACTACGGCTACGAGCAGTACTTC. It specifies CASSDYGYEQYF.

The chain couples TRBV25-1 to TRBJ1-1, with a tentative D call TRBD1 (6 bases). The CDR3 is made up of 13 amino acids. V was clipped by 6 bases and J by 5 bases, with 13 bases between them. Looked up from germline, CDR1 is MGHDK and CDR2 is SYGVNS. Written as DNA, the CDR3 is TGTGCCAGCAGCGCTCAGGGGCCTACTGAAGCTTTCTTT. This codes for CASSAQGPTEAFF.

The CDR3 DNA is TGTGCCTGGAGACAGACAGCCGGGGGCACTGAAGCTTTCTTT. Translating it yields CAWRQTAGGTEAFF. This rearrangement joins TRBV30 to TRBJ1-1, with D maybe TRBD1 (5 bases). V was pared by 3 bases and J by 4 bases, with 15 bases between. CDR3 length: 14 residues. Germline V lookup: CDR1 GTSNPN, CDR2 SVGIG (reference sequence).

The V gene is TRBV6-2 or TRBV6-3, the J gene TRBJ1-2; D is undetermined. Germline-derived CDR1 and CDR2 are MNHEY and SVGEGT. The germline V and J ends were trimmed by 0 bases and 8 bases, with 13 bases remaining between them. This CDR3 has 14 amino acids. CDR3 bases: TGTGCCAGCAGTTACTCGGAGGGTTTGAAGGGCTACACCTTC. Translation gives CASSYSEGLKGYTF.

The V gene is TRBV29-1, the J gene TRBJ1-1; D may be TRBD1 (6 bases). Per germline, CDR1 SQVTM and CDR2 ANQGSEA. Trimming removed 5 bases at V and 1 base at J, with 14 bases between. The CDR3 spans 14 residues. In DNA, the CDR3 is TGCAGCGTTTCAGGGGATATGACGAACACTGAAGCTTTCTTT. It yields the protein CSVSGDMTNTEAFF.

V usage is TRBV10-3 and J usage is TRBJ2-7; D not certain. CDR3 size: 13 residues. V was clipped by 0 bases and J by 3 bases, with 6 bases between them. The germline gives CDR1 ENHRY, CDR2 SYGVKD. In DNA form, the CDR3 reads TGTGCCATCAGTGAGTCGACTTACTACGAGCAGTACTTC. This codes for CAISESTYYEQYF.

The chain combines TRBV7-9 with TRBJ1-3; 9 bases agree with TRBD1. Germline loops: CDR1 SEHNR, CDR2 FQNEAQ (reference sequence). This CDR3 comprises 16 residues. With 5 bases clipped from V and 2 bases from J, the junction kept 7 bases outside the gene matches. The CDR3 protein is CASSAQTGGTGNTIYF. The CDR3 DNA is TGTGCCAGCAGCGCGCAGACAGGGGGGACTGGAAACACCATATATTTT.

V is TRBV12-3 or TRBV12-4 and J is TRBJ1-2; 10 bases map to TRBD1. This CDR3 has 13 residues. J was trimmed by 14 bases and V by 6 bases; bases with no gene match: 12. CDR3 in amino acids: CASSSAGQGYQTF. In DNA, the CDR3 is TGTGCCAGCAGCTCCGCGGGACAGGGGTATCAAACCTTC.

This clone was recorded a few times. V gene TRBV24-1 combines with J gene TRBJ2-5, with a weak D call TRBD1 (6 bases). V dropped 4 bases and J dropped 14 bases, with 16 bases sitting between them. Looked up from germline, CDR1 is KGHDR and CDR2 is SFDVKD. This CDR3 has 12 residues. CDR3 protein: CATSDVDRTRYF. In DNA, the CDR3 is TGTGCCACCAGTGACGTAGACAGGACACGATACTTC.

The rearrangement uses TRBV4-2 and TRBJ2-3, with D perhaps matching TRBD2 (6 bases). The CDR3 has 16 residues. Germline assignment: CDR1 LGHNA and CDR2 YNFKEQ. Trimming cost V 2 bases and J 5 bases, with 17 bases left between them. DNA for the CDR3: TGTGCCAGCAGCCAACCTCTCGAGCAGGGAGGAGATACGCAGTATTTT. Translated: CASSQPLEQGGDTQYF.

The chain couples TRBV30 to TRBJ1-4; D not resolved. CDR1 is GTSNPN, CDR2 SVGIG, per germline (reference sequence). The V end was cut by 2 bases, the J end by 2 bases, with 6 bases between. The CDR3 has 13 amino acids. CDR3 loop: CAWSTDTNEKLFF. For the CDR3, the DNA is TGTGCCTGGAGTACAGATACTAATGAAAAACTGTTTTTT. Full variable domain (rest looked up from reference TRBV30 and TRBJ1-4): SQTIHQWPATLVQPVGSPLSLECTVEGTSNPNLYWYRQAAGRGLQLLFYSVGIGQISSEVPQNLSASRPQDRQFILSSKKLLLSDSGFYLCAWSTDTNEKLFFGSGTQLSVL.

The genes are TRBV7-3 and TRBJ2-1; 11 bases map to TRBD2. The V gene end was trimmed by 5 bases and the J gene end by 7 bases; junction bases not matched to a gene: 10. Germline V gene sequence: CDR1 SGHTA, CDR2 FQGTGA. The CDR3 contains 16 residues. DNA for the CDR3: TGTGCCAGCAGCCCAATTAGCGGGGGGGTTATGAATGAGCAGTTCTTC. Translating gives CASSPISGGVMNEQFF.

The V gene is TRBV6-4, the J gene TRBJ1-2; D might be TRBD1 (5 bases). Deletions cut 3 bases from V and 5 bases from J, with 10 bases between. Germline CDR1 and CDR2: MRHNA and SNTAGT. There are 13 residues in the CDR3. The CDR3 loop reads CASSEEEGYGYTF. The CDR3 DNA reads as TGTGCCAGCAGTGAAGAGGAGGGGTATGGCTACACCTTC.